The present entry profiles one T cell receptor (beta chain) with its context. The antigen remains unidentified. Trimming took 3 bases from V and 4 from J, leaving 6 bases between them. This CDR3 spans 13 amino acids. Germline-derived CDR1 and CDR2 are SNHLY and FYNNEI. The source of the sample is a study of OX40 agonist ivuxolimab in advanced cancers. Study-level background: The drug used for patients, ivuxolimab, was an agonistic anti-OX40 (CD134) antibody. Overall study findings and caveats: Among expanded peripheral T cells, antigen specificity went undetermined. Clones of CD4+ and CD8+ blood T cells grew by week 6 at doses of 0.1 to 3.0 mg/kg.

With autoimmune disease history or systemic immunosuppression, patients were excluded. Clones were read by immunoSEQ multiplex PCR, and TCRdb kept only the in-frame ones, dropping some. Of 20,000 to 25,000 clones listed, approximately 85% are singletons. The V and J genes are TRBV2 and TRBJ2-2, with unresolved D. The sequence came from an adult with an advanced solid tumor such as melanoma, head and neck, liver or kidney cancer. This sample comprised CD4+ or CD8+ T cells sorted from blood, obtained in a trial of the OX40 agonist ivuxolimab. The CDR3 here is CASSEVVTGELFF. The CDR3 DNA reads TGTGCCAGCAGTGAGGTAGTCACCGGGGAGCTGTTTTTT. Full variable domain (missing parts from reference TRBV2 and TRBJ2-2): EPEVTQTPSHQVTQMGQEVILRCVPISNHLYFYWYRQILGQKVEFLVSFYNNEISEKSEIFDDQFSVERPDGSNFTLKIRSTKLEDSAMYFCASSEVVTGELFFGEGSRLTVL.